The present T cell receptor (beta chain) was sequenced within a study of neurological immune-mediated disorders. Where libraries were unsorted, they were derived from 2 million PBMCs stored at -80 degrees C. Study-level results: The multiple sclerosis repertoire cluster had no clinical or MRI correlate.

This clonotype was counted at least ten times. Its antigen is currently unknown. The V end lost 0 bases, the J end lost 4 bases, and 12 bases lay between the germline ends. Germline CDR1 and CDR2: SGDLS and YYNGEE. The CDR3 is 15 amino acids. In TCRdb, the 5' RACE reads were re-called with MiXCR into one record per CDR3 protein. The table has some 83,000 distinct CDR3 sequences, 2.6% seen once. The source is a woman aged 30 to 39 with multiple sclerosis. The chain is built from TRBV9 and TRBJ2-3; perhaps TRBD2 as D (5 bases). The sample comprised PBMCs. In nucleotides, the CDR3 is TGTGCCAGCAGCGTAGACGGACTCCGGGCAGATACGCAGTATTTT. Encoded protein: CASSVDGLRADTQYF.